This is a list of T cell receptor beta chains from one sample in a study of cytomegalovirus exposure and HLA in healthy donors. Data came from immunoSEQ multiplex PCR; TCRdb stores just in-frame clones and leaves some out. The table has some 150,000 clones, 65% to 75% seen once; the top ten hold less than 5%. Sequenced material: PBMCs. Receptors originate from a man aged 60 to 75 in good health and CMV-seronegative. CDR3s include the opening cysteine and the closing phenylalanine or tryptophan. The D gene is left open where the match is weak. Size is omitted from some rows. Given values are once, few, many or a class for expanded clones.

D gene | J gene | clone size | V gene | CDR3 DNA | CDR3 protein
NA | TRBJ2-7 | once | TRBV16 | TGTGCCAGCAGCCCCCTAAAAGAAAAGAGCTCCTACGAGCAGTACTTC | CASSPLKEKSSYEQYF
NA | TRBJ2-7 | NA | TRBV21-1 | TGTGCCAGCAGCAAAGAGTTGAGACAGGGAGGAAAATACGAGCAGTACTTC | CASSKELRQGGKYEQYF
TRBD2 | TRBJ2-3 | few | TRBV15 | TGTGCCACCAGCAGAGCGGGACTAATGACAGATACGCAGTATTTT | CATSRAGLMTDTQYF
TRBD1 | TRBJ1-5 | NA | TRBV6-1 | TGTGCCAGCAGAGCGACAGGGGATCAGCCCCAGCATTTT | CASRATGDQPQHF
NA | TRBJ2-3 | NA | TRBV2 | TGTGCCAGCAGAACTTACAGAGGCACAGATACGCAGTATTTT | CASRTYRGTDTQYF
TRBD2 | TRBJ2-5 | NA | TRBV10-2 | TGCGCCAGCAGTGAGCGTAGACTAGCGGGAGGGCGGGACGAGACCCAGTACTTC | CASSERRLAGGRDETQYF
NA | TRBJ2-7 | NA | TRBV2 | TGTGCCAGCAGTTGGGTTGAAGGGGGTAAGGACGAGCAGTACTTC | CASSWVEGGKDEQYF
NA | TRBJ2-2 | NA | TRBV14 | TGTGCCAGCAGCCAAATAGCGGGGGAGCTGTTTTTT | CASSQIAGELFF
NA | TRBJ1-1 | NA | TRBV7-3 | TGTGCCAGCAGCCAAACAGAGAACACTGAAGCTTTCTTT | CASSQTENTEAFF
TRBD1 | TRBJ1-6 | NA | TRBV27 | TGTGCCAGCAAGCCGGGACAGGGGGCTTGGTCACCCCTCCACTTT | CASKPGQGAWSPLHF
TRBD1 | TRBJ1-1 | NA | TRBV28 | TGTGCCAGCAGTTTAAGGGGACAGACCTTGAACACTGAAGCTTTCTTT | CASSLRGQTLNTEAFF
TRBD1 | TRBJ1-5 | few | TRBV2 | TGTGCCAGCAGCGGAGGACAGGGGGCCAGGAATCAGCCCCAGCATTTT | CASSGGQGARNQPQHF
NA | TRBJ1-1 | NA | TRBV6-6 | TGTGCCAGCAGTTACAGCCTTGACAGTGAAGCTTTCTTT | CASSYSLDSEAFF
TRBD2 | TRBJ2-5 | NA | TRBV27 | TGTGCCAGCAGCCCCGGGGGGTCGGAGACCCAGTACTTC | CASSPGGSETQYF
NA | TRBJ1-6 | NA | TRBV30 | TGTGCCTGGGGGGGCCAGTATAATTCACCCCTCCACTTT | CAWGGQYNSPLHF
NA | TRBJ1-5 | NA | TRBV28 | TGTGCCAGCAGTCCCTTCAGCAATCAGCCCCAGCATTTT | CASSPFSNQPQHF
NA | TRBJ1-2 | once | TRBV2 | TGTGCCAGCAGTGCAGGGGTACTTAACTATGGCTACACCTTC | CASSAGVLNYGYTF
TRBD1 | TRBJ1-1 | NA | TRBV7-2 | TGTGCCAGCAGCCCCCCGGACAGGGAGGGCGAAGCTTTCTTT | CASSPPDREGEAFF
NA | TRBJ1-2 | NA | TRBV28 | TGTGCCAGCAGTGGGAGGGGGGTAGGCTACACCTTC | CASSGRGVGYTF
NA | TRBJ1-1 | once | TRBV29-1 | TGCAGCGTTGTATCACAAATTAACACTGAAGCTTTCTTT | CSVVSQINTEAFF
TRBD2 | TRBJ2-5 | NA | TRBV7-9 | TGTGCCAGCAGCTTAGCGCAGGGACTAGCGGGACGGGAGACCCAGTACTTC | CASSLAQGLAGRETQYF
TRBD1 | TRBJ2-2 | few | TRBV27 | TGTGCCAGCAGTCTTGGACAGGGCATAACCGGGGAGCTGTTTTTT | CASSLGQGITGELFF
NA | TRBJ2-7 | few | TRBV5-6 | TGTGCCAGCAGCGCCTTACAGGGCGAAGGGGTCTACGAGCAGTACTTC | CASSALQGEGVYEQYF
NA | TRBJ2-1 | NA | TRBV5-4 | TGTGCCAGCAGCCAGACAAGATACAATGAGCAGTTCTTC | CASSQTRYNEQFF
NA | TRBJ1-2 | few | TRBV5-4 | TGTGCCAGCAGCTTGGATATAGGGGATGGCTACACCTTC | CASSLDIGDGYTF
TRBD1 | TRBJ1-5 | once | TRBV28 | TGTGCCAGCAGTTTTTCGACAGGGTTTGATAGCAATCAGCCCCAGCATTTT | CASSFSTGFDSNQPQHF
NA | TRBJ2-7 | NA | TRBV6-5 | TGTGCCAGCAGTTATACGTACCCCAAAAGAGCCTACGAGCAGTACTTC | CASSYTYPKRAYEQYF
NA | TRBJ2-3 | NA | TRBV7-3 | TGTGCCAGCAGCTTAGAGCGAATCTCAGATACGCAGTATTTT | CASSLERISDTQYF
NA | TRBJ1-3 | NA | TRBV10-3 | TGTGCCATCAGTATGGGCACTTGGATGAACACCATATATTTT | CAISMGTWMNTIYF
NA | TRBJ2-3 | NA | TRBV6-1 | TGTGCCTGCAGACGGGAGTTCAGCGCAGATACGCAGTATTTT | CACRREFSADTQYF
NA | TRBJ1-4 | NA | TRBV25-1 | TGTGCCAGCAGGGGGAGCGGGGGATCTAATGAAAAACTGTTTTTT | CASRGSGGSNEKLFF